This T cell receptor beta chain was captured in a study of T cell responses to AZD1222 COVID-19 vaccine. CDR1 is MDHEN and CDR2 is SYDVKM in the germline V gene. Trimming left V 6 bases short and J 0 bases short, with 24 bases between. CDR3 length: 19 residues. Profiled with immunoSEQ multiplex PCR; TCRdb holds only in-frame clones, not every one. The sample includes 130,000 to 150,000 clones, over 85% seen only once; the top ten take about 1.8%. With regard to this clone: What it binds is unknown.

General study findings and limits: A rise in Spike-specific TCR breadth and depth followed two AZD1222 doses.

The specimen was peripheral blood, collected 28 days after the second AZD1222 dose. The V call is TRBV28, the J call TRBJ1-5; tentatively, D is TRBD1 (5 bases). This clonotype was obtained from an adult who received the AZD1222 COVID-19 vaccine. The CDR3 region is CASRPVPVAWDRSNQPQHF. The CDR3 DNA is TGTGCCAGCAGGCCAGTTCCCGTTGCCTGGGACCGTAGCAATCAGCCCCAGCATTTT.